This TCR beta chain comes out of a study of cytomegalovirus exposure and HLA in healthy donors (dated 2017 in TCRdb). About the full investigation: An earlier analysis of roughly 500 of the donors reported roughly 300 Gb of sequence data and 90 million to 120 million unique TCR beta sequences obtained from around 190 million T cells. HLA typing included class I and class II loci at four-digit resolution. The study combined high-throughput TCR immunosequencing, statistical association of individual TCRs with disease status, and machine learning to predict cytomegalovirus infection status. To study patterns of TCR occurrence, a later analysis re-analyzed previously published TCR beta repertoires from around 700 donors and added high-resolution HLA genotyping. Genome-wide SNP genotypes for about 65% of the 666 donors were used in a later genetic analysis, which treated that subset as a discovery cohort. Of the 398 genotyped donors, less than 85% were placed in the genetic ancestry cluster associated with self-reported Caucasian donors. Typing coverage varied by locus: 629-630 donors for A, B, C, DRB1 and DQB1; under 550 for DQA1; about 570 for DPA1; approximately 470 for DPB1. Using immunosequencing, the study profiled T cell repertoires from fewer than 700 subjects and related those repertoires to cytomegalovirus serostatus. A separate validation cohort of approximately 120 different subjects was used in addition to the roughly 670-subject first cohort. In the later analysis, no new phenotypic data were used to find candidate immune exposures; instead, reliance was placed on TCR beta sequences and their occurrence across donors. Donor age, sex, ethnicity and CMV serostatus were compiled together with the repertoire data. The study was designed to test whether signatures of past pathogen exposure could be identified by cataloging public T cell receptors. About 5 DR-DQ haplotypes were handled as single units for association and clustering, since linkage in the cohort was strong. Across approximately 400 genotyped donors of the cohort, an average of about 220,000 unique TCR beta nucleotide sequences per donor were sequenced, and 15% to 20% of those sequences were non-productive. Every discovery cohort repertoire had been produced on one sequencing platform. To decide whether each TCR beta V gene segment behaved as functional or pseudogenic, an earlier analysis of approximately 590 of the donors relied on high-throughput TCR beta sequencing. An early release that covered around 590 HLA-typed donors contained around 300 gigabases of sequencing data and tens of millions of unique TCR sequences. What the authors observed across the whole study: Roughly uniform sequencing depth across donors was assumed in presence/absence analyses, although this assumption may not hold. The authors suggested that the approach could potentially be generalized to other disease states and immunological phenotypes. An association between a missense DCLRE1C variant and V-gene and J-gene trimming of TCR beta chains was found in a later genetic analysis and replicated in an independent cohort. In a later analysis, most CMV-associated TCR beta chains were found to appear HLA-restricted, with HLA associations seemingly driven largely by CMV exposure. In vitro tests confirmed that a few of the cytomegalovirus-associated TCR beta chains recognize cytomegalovirus antigens. A later genetic analysis reported fewer N-insertions in productive TCRs among donors in an Asian-associated ancestry cluster than the roughly 620-donor mean. In both the original and validation cohorts, the classifier was reported to diagnose cytomegalovirus status with high specificity and sensitivity. The study listed approximately 160 TCR beta chains as associated with cytomegalovirus. This cohort had only TCR beta chains sequenced, and the lack of alpha or paired-chain data limited which features could be detected. A group of highly shared sequence variants was considered likely to be a technical artifact of the sequencing pipeline. According to a later analysis, parvovirus B19, influenza, CMV and Epstein-Barr virus appeared linked to several top co-occurrence clusters. Strong co-occurrence of HLA alleles, especially DR and DQ, made assigning TCR associations to individual alleles difficult. The only immune exposure information available for the cohort was CMV serostatus. At a false discovery rate of 0.05, a later analysis linked around 15,000 TCR beta sequences to specific HLA alleles. A further reported finding was that TCR beta sequences accurately predicted the HLA-A and HLA-B alleles for most subjects in the first cohort. While some public TCRs were present in many individuals, most TCR sequences turned up only very rarely across donors. HLA typing was unavailable for some donors at each locus, so association tests used only the typed subset. In a later analysis, HLA-associated TCR beta chains showed more clonal expansion and lower generation probabilities than non-associated chains that were equally common. Because the 87-base-pair reads could not distinguish some IMGT-functional V segments, including TRBV6-2 and TRBV6-3, those segments were excluded. In a later analysis, TCR association rates were found to vary across HLA loci, with the most associated TCRs seen for DRB1 alleles and the fewest for HLA-C alleles. Because counts were too low, about 15 rarely observed V segments, including chromosome 9 orphons, were left out of the earlier analysis of 587 of the donors. Correlated functional status among segregating V segments might reflect linkage disequilibrium, but an unknown experimental factor could not be ruled out. In an earlier analysis of under 600 of the donors, most TCR beta V segments were observed in productive rearrangements about 87% or about 30% of the time, broadly matching IMGT annotations.

In total, around 600 healthy bone marrow donors made up the cohort. All cohort members were sampled while nominally healthy, although unrecorded immune exposures were likely present. The donor tested CMV seronegative, placing the donor among the roughly 400 seronegative members of the cohort. Every donor gave a peripheral blood sample, and the peripheral blood mononuclear cells from that sample were used for TCR beta sequencing. The Qiagen DNeasy Blood Extraction Kit was used to extract genomic DNA from the blood cell samples. This clone was recorded only once. It has no known antigen specificity. No base quality values were provided; no much bigger clone lies one nucleotide off. The CDR3 sequence holds 16 residues, the cysteine and phenylalanine included. The read is trimmed to its CDR3 DNA, 48 bases read in frame from base 1. The CDR1 and CDR2 encoded by the germline V gene are SGHDN and FVKESK. Germline trimming amounts to 4 bases on V and 4 bases on J, with 7 as the count of junction bases outside the gene matches.

The receptor library was made with the immunoSEQ multiplex PCR assay. The multiplex PCR relied on a mix of 60 forward primers for TCR Vbeta segments and 13 reverse primers for TCR Jbeta segments. A multiplex PCR assay on genomic DNA amplified the CDR3 region of rearranged TCR beta genes. Amplified TCR beta libraries were sequenced as 87-base-pair reads on the Illumina HiSeq System. Per the original workflow: Across the 600 to 700 repertoires, a later analysis counted some 81 million unique TCR beta chains, 9.5 million to 12 million of which were shared by at least two donors. Raw reads were error-corrected and collapsed into unique sequences with a nearest-neighbor algorithm that merged closely related sequences to remove PCR and sequencing errors. CDR3 sequences were aligned to IMGT reference sequences to assign V, D and J gene segments. For a sequence to be retained, at least a six-nucleotide match to both a V gene segment and a J gene segment was required. A rearrangement was called productive if the CDR3 had no stop codons and remained in frame with V and J, and every other rearrangement was called non-productive. CDR3 was defined according to IMGT convention as the region running from the second conserved V-encoded cysteine to the conserved J-encoded phenylalanine. In an earlier analysis of around 640 of the donors, sequences lacking an unambiguous match to a single V gene segment were excluded. In an earlier analysis of 587 of the donors, a V segment was called functional when productive rearrangements were above 56.7%, and segregating when the standard deviation between donors exceeded 5%. To diagnose cytomegalovirus status from the catalog of TCR beta chain sequences, a statistical classification framework was built. In a later analysis, V and J genes were assigned by comparing TCR nucleotide sequences against IMGT/GENE-DB human TR gene sequences. Using the TCRdist pipeline, a later analysis assigned CDR3 sequences along with most-parsimonious VDJ recombination scenarios. In a later analysis, every TCR beta chain was defined by the combination of its CDR3 amino acid sequence and its V-gene family, and reads without a unique V-gene family were dropped. To address suspected cross-contamination and a sequencing artifact, a later analysis removed some 620 highly shared, low-generation-probability nucleotide sequences. For each public chain, a later analysis derived a clonal expansion index from normalized ranks of inferred template counts within each repertoire. A later analysis computed generation probabilities with a VDJ recombination model fitted to out-of-frame rearrangements, and checked the results against IGoR. In a later analysis, TCR-TCR, TCR-HLA and TCR-CMV co-occurrence was scored with hypergeometric tests, and a repertoire-size bias correction was applied to TCR pairs. To estimate false discovery rates, a later analysis permuted the HLA or CMV assignments 20 times. In a later analysis, co-occurring TCRs were grouped with DBSCAN, and TCRdist sequence similarity was added when clustering was performed within HLA-allele-positive subsets. Repertoires with fewer than 30,000 or more than 120,000 public chains, plus five repertoires with anomalous nucleotide sharing, were excluded from co-occurrence clustering. Imported from immuneACCESS, the table was reduced by TCRdb to in-frame sequences with V and J called. These copies leave out some clones; in studies compared against another copy, an unresolved V gene accounts for under half, and the cause of the remainder is not known. V and J calls and clone size are copied from that table; D and trimming were computed from the DNA. A total of over 150,000 clones appear in this sample, 60% to 85% of them only once. 2.5% to 3.5% of the sample lies in the top ten.

The V and J genes are TRBV14 and TRBJ2-2; 9 nucleotides in the junction match TRBD1. Source material: PBMCs. This TCR was sampled from a male donor in good health and CMV-seronegative. The nucleotides are TGTGCCAGCAGCCTATATCGACAGGGGGTCACCGGGGAGCTGTTTTTT. Translated, this gives CASSLYRQGVTGELFF.